This T cell receptor beta chain originates from a study of T cell changes during pregnancy in multiple sclerosis. The method was immunoSEQ multiplex PCR; TCRdb's version includes in-frame clones alone and lacks a portion of them. The sample has under 75,000 clones; roughly nine tenths are singletons. Germline V gives CDR1 MNHNS, CDR2 SASEGT. The CDR3 loop spans 13 amino acids. V shed 8 bases, J shed 4 bases, and the junction held 5 bases outside the gene matches. This material consisted of CD4+ T cells from peripheral blood mononuclear cells, taken after pregnancy. The chain couples TRBV6-1 to TRBJ2-1, with TRBD2 matching 7 bases. The receptor was isolated from a female donor in good health, enrolled as a control in a pregnancy study. CDR3 protein: CASAPGGYNEQFF. The CDR3 region has the DNA TGTGCCAGCGCCCCGGGGGGTTACAATGAGCAGTTCTTC.